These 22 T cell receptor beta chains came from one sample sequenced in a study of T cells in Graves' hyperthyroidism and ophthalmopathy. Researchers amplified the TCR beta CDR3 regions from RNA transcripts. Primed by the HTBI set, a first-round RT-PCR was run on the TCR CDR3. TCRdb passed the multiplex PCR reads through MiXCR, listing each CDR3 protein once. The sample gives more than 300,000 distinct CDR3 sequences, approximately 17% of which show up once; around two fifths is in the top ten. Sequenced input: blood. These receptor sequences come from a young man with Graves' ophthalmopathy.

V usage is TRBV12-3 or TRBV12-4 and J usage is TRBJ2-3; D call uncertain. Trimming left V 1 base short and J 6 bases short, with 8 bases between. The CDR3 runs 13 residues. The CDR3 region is CASSLVRWDTQYF. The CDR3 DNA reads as TGTGCCAGCAGTTTAGTCCGGTGGGATACGCAGTATTTT.

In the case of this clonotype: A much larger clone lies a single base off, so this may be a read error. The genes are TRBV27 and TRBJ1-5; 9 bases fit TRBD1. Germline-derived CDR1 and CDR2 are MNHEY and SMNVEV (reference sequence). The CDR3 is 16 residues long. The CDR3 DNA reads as TGTACCAGCAGCCATCGCCCGGGACAGGGAGGCCAGCCCCAGCATTTT. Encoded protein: CTSSHRPGQGGQPQHF.

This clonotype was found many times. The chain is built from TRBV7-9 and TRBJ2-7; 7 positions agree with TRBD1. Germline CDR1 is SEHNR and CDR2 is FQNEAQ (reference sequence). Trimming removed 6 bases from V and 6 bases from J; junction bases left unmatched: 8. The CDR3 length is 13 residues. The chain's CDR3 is CASRVDREGEQYF. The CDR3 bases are TGTGCCAGCAGAGTTGACAGGGAAGGCGAGCAGTACTTC.

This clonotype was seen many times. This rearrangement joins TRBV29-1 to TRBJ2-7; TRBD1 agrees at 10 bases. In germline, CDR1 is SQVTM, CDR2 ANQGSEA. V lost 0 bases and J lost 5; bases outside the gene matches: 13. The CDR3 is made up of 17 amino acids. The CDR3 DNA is TGCAGCGTTGAAGATGATGATCCGGGACAGGGGCTGGACGAGCAGTACTTC. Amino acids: CSVEDDDPGQGLDEQYF.

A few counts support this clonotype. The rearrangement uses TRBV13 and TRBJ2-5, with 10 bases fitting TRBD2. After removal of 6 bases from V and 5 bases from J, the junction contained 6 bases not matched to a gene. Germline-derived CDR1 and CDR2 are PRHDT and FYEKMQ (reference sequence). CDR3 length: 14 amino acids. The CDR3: CASRPAGGVETQYF. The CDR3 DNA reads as TGTGCCAGCAGGCCAGCGGGGGGGGTGGAGACCCAGTACTTC.

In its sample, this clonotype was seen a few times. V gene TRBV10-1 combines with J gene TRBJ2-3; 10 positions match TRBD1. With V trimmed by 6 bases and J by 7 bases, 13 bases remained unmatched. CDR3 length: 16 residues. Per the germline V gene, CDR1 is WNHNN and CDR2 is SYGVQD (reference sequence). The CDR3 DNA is TGCGCCAGCAGCGAACCGGGACAGGGGACCGAAAATACGCAGTATTTT. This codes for CASSEPGQGTENTQYF.

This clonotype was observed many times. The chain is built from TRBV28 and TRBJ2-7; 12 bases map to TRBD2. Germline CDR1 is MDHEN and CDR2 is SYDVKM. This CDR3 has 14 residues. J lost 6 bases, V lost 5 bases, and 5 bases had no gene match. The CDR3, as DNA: TGTGCCAGCAGTCTAACGGGACTAGCGGGCGAGCAGTACTTC. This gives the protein CASSLTGLAGEQYF.

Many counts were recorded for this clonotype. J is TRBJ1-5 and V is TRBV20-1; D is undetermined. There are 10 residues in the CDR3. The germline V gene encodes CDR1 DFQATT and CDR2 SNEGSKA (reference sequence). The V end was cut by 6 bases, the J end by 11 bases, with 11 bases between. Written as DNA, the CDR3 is TGCAGTGCCTGGACCCGGGCCCAGCATTTT. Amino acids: CSAWTRAQHF.

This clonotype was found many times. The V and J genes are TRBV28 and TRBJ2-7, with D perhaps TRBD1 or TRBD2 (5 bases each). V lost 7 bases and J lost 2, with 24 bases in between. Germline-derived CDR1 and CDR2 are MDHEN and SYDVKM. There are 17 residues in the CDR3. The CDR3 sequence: CASNPPPGDPRAYEQYF. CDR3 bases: TGTGCCAGCAACCCCCCACCCGGGGACCCTCGGGCCTACGAGCAGTACTTC.

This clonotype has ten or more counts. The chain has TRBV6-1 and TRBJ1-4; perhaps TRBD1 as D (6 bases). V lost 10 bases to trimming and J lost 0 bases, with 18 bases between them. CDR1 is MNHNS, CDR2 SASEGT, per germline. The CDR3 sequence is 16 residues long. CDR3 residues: CATRRGGTATNEKLFF. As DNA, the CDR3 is TGTGCCACACGCAGGGGTGGGACTGCAACTAATGAAAAACTGTTTTTT.

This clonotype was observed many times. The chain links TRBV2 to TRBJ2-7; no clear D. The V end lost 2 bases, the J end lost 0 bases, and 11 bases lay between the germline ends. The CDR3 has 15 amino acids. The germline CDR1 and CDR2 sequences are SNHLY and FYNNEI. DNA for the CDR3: TGTGCCAGCAGTGAACAGTGGCGGCGCTCCTACGAGCAGTACTTC. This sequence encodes CASSEQWRRSYEQYF.

Here the CDR3 DNA reads TGCAGCGCAGGGACAGAGACCTACGAGCAGTACTTC. Its protein is CSAGTETYEQYF. This sequence joins TRBV29-1 and TRBJ2-7; TRBD1 agrees at 7 bases. V shed 7 bases, J shed 2 bases, and the junction held 5 bases outside the gene matches. CDR3 length: 12 amino acids. CDR1 is SQVTM, CDR2 ANQGSEA, per germline.

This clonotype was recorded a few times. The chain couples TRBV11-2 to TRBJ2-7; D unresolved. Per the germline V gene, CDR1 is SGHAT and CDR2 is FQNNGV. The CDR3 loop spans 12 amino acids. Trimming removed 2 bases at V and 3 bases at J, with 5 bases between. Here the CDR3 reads CASSLFNYEQYF. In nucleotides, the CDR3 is TGTGCCAGCAGCTTATTTAACTACGAGCAGTACTTC.

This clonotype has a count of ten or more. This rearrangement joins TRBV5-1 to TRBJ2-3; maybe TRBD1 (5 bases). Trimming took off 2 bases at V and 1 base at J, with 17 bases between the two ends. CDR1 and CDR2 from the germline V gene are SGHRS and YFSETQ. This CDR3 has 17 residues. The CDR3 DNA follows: TGCGCCAGCAGCTTCCGCTGGGGCTGGGTGGGCACAGATACGCAGTATTTT. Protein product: CASSFRWGWVGTDTQYF. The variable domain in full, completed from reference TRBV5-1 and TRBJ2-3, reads KAGVTQTPRYLIKTRGQQVTLSCSPISGHRSVSWYQQTPGQGLQFLFEYFSETQRNKGNFPGRFSGRQFSNSRSEMNVSTLELGDSALYLCASSFRWGWVGTDTQYFGPGTRLTVL.

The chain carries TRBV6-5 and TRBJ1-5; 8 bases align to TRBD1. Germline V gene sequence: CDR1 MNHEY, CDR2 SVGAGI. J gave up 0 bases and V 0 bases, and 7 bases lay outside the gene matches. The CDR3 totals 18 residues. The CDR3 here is CASSYSNRGFYSNQPQHF. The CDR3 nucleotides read TGTGCCAGCAGTTACTCGAACAGGGGGTTCTATAGCAATCAGCCCCAGCATTTT.

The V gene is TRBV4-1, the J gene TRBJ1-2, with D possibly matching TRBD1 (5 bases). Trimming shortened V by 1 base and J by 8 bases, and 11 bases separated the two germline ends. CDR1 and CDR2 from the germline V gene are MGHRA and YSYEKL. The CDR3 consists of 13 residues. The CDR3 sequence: CASSQAPGWGYTF. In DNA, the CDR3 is TGCGCCAGCAGCCAAGCCCCAGGGTGGGGCTACACCTTC.

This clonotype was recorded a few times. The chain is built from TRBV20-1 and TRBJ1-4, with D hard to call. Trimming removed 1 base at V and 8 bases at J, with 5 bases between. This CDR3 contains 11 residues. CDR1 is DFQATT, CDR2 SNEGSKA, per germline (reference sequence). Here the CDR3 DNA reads TGCAGTGCTAGAGCCAGAGAAAAACTGTTTTTT. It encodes CSARAREKLFF.

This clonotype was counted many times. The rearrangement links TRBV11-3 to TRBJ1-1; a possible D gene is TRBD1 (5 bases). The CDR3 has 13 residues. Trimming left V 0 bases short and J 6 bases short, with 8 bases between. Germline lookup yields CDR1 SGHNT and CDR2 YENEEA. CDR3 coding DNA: TGTGCCAGCAGCTTAGATCCGGGGGCTGAAGCTTTCTTT. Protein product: CASSLDPGAEAFF.

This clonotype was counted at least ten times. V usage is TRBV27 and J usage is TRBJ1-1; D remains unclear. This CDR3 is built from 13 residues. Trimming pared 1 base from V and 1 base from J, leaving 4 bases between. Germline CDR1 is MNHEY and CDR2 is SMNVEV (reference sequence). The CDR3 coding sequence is TGTGCCAGCAGTTTATTTAAGAACACTGAAGCTTTCTTT. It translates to CASSLFKNTEAFF.

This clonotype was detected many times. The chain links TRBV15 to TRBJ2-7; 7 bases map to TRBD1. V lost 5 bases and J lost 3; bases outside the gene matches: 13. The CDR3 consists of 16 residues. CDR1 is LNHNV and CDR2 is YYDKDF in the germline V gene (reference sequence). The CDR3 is CATSVRTGPSLYEQYF. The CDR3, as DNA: TGTGCCACCAGCGTTCGGACAGGCCCCTCCCTCTACGAGCAGTACTTC.

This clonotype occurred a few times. This CDR3 reads CASSEGSGKLFF. CDR3 nucleotides: TGTGCCAGCAGTGAAGGTAGCGGAAAACTGTTTTTT. The rearrangement uses TRBV25-1 and TRBJ1-4; D gene unclear. The CDR3 consists of 12 residues. The V end lost 2 bases, the J end lost 10 bases, and 8 bases lay between the germline ends. CDR1 MGHDK and CDR2 SYGVNS come from the germline V gene.

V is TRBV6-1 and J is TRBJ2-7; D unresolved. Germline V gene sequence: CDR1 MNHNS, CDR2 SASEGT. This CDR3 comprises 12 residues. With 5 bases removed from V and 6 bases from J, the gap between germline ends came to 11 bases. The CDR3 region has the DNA TGTGCCAGCAGTTTTCAACTCGGCGAGCAGTACTTC. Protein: CASSFQLGEQYF.